A single sample is the source of the 14 T cell receptor beta chains below, sequenced in a study of blood T cell repertoires in COVID-19. The assay was immunoSEQ multiplex PCR, and TCRdb's table has in-frame clones only and misses some. The sample lists 60,000 or so clones, approximately 80% occurring once. The specimen was peripheral blood. Receptors were obtained from an elderly man with acute or convalescent COVID-19.

As concerns this clone: The junction does not match germline at one end; this may be a read error. CDR3 loop: CASSLTSGGPHF. The CDR3 DNA reads TGTGCCAGCAGTTTGACTAGCGGGGGCCCGCACTTC. The chain has TRBV27 and TRBJ2-5; 12 positions agree with TRBD2. The germline V gene has CDR1 MNHEY and CDR2 SMNVEV (reference sequence). This CDR3 comprises 12 residues.

V usage is TRBV11-3 and J usage is TRBJ2-1, with D possibly matching TRBD1 (6 bases). CDR1 and CDR2 from the germline V gene are SGHNT and YENEEA. The V end lost 2 bases, the J end lost 7 bases, and 12 bases lay between the germline ends. This CDR3 contains 14 residues. CDR3 bases: TGTGCCAGCAGCTTAAACAGGGTCGCAAATGAGCAGTTCTTC. It specifies CASSLNRVANEQFF.

This sequence joins TRBV6-5 and TRBJ2-1, with 10 bases aligning to TRBD2. J lost 8 bases, V lost 2 bases, and 6 bases had no gene match. Germline CDR1 and CDR2: MNHEY and SVGAGI. The CDR3 is 15 residues long. CDR3 loop: CASSYPGTSVYEQFF. Here the CDR3 DNA reads TGTGCCAGCAGTTACCCCGGGACTAGCGTCTATGAGCAGTTCTTC.

The V and J genes are TRBV2 and TRBJ1-1, with 8 nucleotides matching TRBD1. Germline V gene lookup returns CDR1 SNHLY and CDR2 FYNNEI. The CDR3 contains 13 residues. The J segment lost 5 bases and the V segment lost 4 bases, leaving 3 bases of the junction unmatched. The DNA of the CDR3 is TGTGCCAGCAGTGGGTACAGGGGGACTGAAGCTTTCTTT. Translating gives CASSGYRGTEAFF.

This clone was recorded once. This rearrangement joins TRBV18 to TRBJ1-4; TRBD1 might be the D (5 bases). V gave up 1 base and J gave up 0 bases, with 12 bases separating them. Germline-derived CDR1 and CDR2 are KGHSH and LQKENI. This CDR3 is built from 17 residues. CDR3 sequence reads: CASSPRQGGPTNEKLFF. The DNA of the CDR3 is TGTGCCAGCTCACCACGGCAGGGCGGACCAACTAATGAAAAACTGTTTTTT.

This clone counts as medium-sized. J is TRBJ1-3 and V is TRBV2; D may be TRBD1 (6 bases). The V end was cut by 5 bases, the J end by 3 bases, with 14 bases between. From germline, CDR1 is SNHLY and CDR2 FYNNEI. This CDR3 comprises 15 residues. The CDR3 reads CASSQQKGVGNTIYF. CDR3 sequence (DNA): TGTGCCAGCAGTCAACAAAAGGGGGTTGGAAACACCATATATTTT.

This clone has just one count. This sequence may be a read error, since a much larger clone differs from it by one base. The rearrangement links TRBV5-1 to TRBJ1-2; 9 nucleotides agree with TRBD1. The CDR3 totals 14 residues. CDR1 and CDR2 from the germline V gene are SGHRS and YFSETQ. CDR3 nucleotide sequence: TGCGCCCGCAGCACGACAGGGGGGGTATATGGCTACACCTTC. Its protein product is CARSTTGGVYGYTF.

This chain connects TRBV2 to TRBJ1-1; 9 bases are shared with TRBD1. The CDR3 loop spans 16 amino acids. The germline gives CDR1 SNHLY, CDR2 FYNNEI. Losses at the gene ends were 4 bases for V and 0 bases for J; bases not matched to a gene: 6. The DNA of the CDR3 is TGTGCCAGCAGTGTTCAAGGGACAGGGATGAACACTGAAGCTTTCTTT. Translation: CASSVQGTGMNTEAFF.

This clone was detected once. The CDR3 nucleotides are TGTGCCAGTAGTTCCCGGACTATATACAATGAGCAGTTCTTC. Translation gives CASSSRTIYNEQFF. The rearrangement joins TRBV19 to TRBJ2-1, with D possibly being TRBD2 (6 bases). Trimming removed 5 bases at V and 4 bases at J, with 12 bases between. There are 14 residues in the CDR3. CDR1 LNHDA and CDR2 SQIVND come from the germline V gene (reference sequence).

The CDR3, as DNA: TGCGCCAGCAGCCGGAAGTTGGGACAGGGTGGAGAGACCCAGTACTTC. Translated, it gives CASSRKLGQGGETQYF. This rearrangement joins TRBV4-1 to TRBJ2-5; 9 bases are shared with TRBD1. The CDR3 has 16 amino acids. Losses at the gene ends were 4 bases for V and 4 bases for J; bases not matched to a gene: 10. Per the germline V gene, CDR1 is MGHRA and CDR2 is YSYEKL.

The chain recombines TRBV18 with TRBJ1-3; maybe TRBD1 (5 bases). From germline, CDR1 is KGHSH and CDR2 LQKENI. This CDR3 has 18 residues. Trimming left V 3 bases short and J 5 bases short, with 23 bases between. This CDR3 is CASSPGMSGTGKRNTIYF. The CDR3 DNA reads TGTGCCAGCTCACCCGGAATGTCCGGGACTGGGAAGCGAAACACCATATATTTT.

This chain uses TRBV7-9 with TRBJ1-1; no reliable D call. Trimming removed 3 bases at V and 5 bases at J, with 13 bases between. CDR1 is SEHNR and CDR2 is FQNEAQ in the germline V gene (reference sequence). The CDR3 length is 14 residues. In nucleotides, the CDR3 is TGTGCCAGCAGCTTTACGGGGAGCGGAACTGAAGCTTTCTTT. Protein: CASSFTGSGTEAFF.

The rearrangement uses TRBV18 and TRBJ2-2, with 8 bases lining up with TRBD1. Germline V gene data show CDR1 as KGHSH and CDR2 as LQKENI. This CDR3 region has 14 residues. V lost 6 bases, J lost 5 bases, and 5 bases stayed unmatched. The CDR3 spells CASSDRVKTGELFF. The CDR3, as DNA: TGTGCCAGCTCGGACAGGGTCAAGACCGGGGAGCTGTTTTTT.

This clone was seen only a few times. This rearrangement joins TRBV12-3 or TRBV12-4 to TRBJ2-1, with D possibly TRBD2 on 5 matching bases. V was pared by 5 bases and J by 7 bases, with 6 bases between. This CDR3 has 11 amino acids. The CDR3 spells CASSPGNEQFF. DNA of the CDR3: TGTGCCAGCAGTCCGGGGAATGAGCAGTTCTTC.